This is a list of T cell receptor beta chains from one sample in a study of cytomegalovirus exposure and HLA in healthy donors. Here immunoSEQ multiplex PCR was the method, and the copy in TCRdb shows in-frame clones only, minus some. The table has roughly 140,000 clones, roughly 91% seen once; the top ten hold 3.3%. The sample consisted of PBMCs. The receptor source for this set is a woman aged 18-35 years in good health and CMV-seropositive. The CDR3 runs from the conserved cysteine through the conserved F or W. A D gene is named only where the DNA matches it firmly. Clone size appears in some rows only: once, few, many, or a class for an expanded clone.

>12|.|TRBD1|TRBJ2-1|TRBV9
TGTGCCAGCAGCGGGACAGGGAATGAGCAGTTCTTC
CASSGTGNEQFF
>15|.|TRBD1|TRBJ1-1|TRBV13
TGTGCCAGCAGCTTAGACAGGGGGCGAAGAACTGAAGCTTTCTTT
CASSLDRGRRTEAFF
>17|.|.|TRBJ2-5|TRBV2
TGTGCCAGCAGTGAAGCGCTCGCTAGCTCGGGGAAAGAGACCCAGTACTTC
CASSEALASSGKETQYF
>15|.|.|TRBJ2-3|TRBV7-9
TGTGCCAGCAGCCCTCAGGGAATCAGCACAGATACGCAGTATTTT
CASSPQGISTDTQYF
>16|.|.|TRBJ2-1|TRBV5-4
TGTGCCAGCAGCTTGGATTCTGCGGGATCTGGTGGTGAGCAGTTCTTC
CASSLDSAGSGGEQFF
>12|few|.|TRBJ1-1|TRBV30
TGTGCCTGGGATTTCTACGGCACTGAAGCTTTCTTT
CAWDFYGTEAFF
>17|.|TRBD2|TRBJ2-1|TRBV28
TGTGCCAGCAGTTTCGAGGCGGGAGGGAGCTCCTACAATGAGCAGTTCTTC
CASSFEAGGSSYNEQFF
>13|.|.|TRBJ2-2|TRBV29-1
TGCAGCGTTGAAGGCGGTTTAAACGGGGAGCTGTTTTTT
CSVEGGLNGELFF
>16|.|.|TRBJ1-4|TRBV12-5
TGTGCTAGTGGTTTGGTGAGGACAGCAACTAATGAAAAACTGTTTTTT
CASGLVRTATNEKLFF
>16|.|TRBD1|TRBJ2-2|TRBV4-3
TGCGCCAGCAGCCAAGATTGGACAGGGTGGGCCGGGGAGCTGTTTTTT
CASSQDWTGWAGELFF
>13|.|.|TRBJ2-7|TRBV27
TGTGCCAGCAGTTTATTATTCGGGGGCGAGCAGTACTTC
CASSLLFGGEQYF
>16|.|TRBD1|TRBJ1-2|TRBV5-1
TGCGCCAGCAGTCAACAAACCGGGACAGGGGGTCGCGGCTACACCTTC
CASSQQTGTGGRGYTF
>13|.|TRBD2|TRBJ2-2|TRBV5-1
TGCGCCAGCAGCTTAGCGGGAGTGCGAGAGCTGTTTTTT
CASSLAGVRELFF
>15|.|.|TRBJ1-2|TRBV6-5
TGTGCCAGCAGTCAAACCCTGTCTGGGGCGTATGGCTACACCTTC
CASSQTLSGAYGYTF
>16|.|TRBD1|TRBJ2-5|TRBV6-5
TGTGCCAGCAGTTACTGGGACAGGGGGCAACAAGAGACCCAGTACTTC
CASSYWDRGQQETQYF
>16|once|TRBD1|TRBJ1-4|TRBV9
TGTGCCAGCAGCGCCGCCGGGACAGGGGTAACGGAAAAACTGTTTTTT
CASSAAGTGVTEKLFF
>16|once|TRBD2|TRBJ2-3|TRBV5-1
TGCGCCAGCAGCTTGGAGGGCGGGAGTGGAGTAGATACGCAGTATTTT
CASSLEGGSGVDTQYF
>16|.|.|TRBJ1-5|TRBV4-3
TGCGCCAGCAGCCAAGATCGGAAACAGGGTGGTCAGCCCCAGCATTTT
CASSQDRKQGGQPQHF
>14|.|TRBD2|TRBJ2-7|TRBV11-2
TGTGCCAGCAGCTTGGGACTATCATCCTACGAGCAGTACTTC
CASSLGLSSYEQYF
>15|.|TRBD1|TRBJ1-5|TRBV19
TGTGCCAGTAGTATCTCAGACAGGGCTGATCAGCCCCAGCATTTT
CASSISDRADQPQHF
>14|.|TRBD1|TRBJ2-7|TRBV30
TGTGCCTGGAGTTTAGACAGGGGGCAGTACGAGCAGTACTTC
CAWSLDRGQYEQYF
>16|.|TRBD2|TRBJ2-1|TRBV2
TGTGCCAGCAGAACTTCACTAGCGGGAGGTGGGGATGAGCAGTTCTTC
CASRTSLAGGGDEQFF
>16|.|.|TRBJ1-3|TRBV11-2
TGTGCCAGCAGCTTAACCTTCCCGGGACAAGGAAACACCATATATTTT
CASSLTFPGQGNTIYF
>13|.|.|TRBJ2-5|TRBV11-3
TGTGCCAGCAGCGCAGGGGTTTGGGAGACCCAGTACTTC
CASSAGVWETQYF
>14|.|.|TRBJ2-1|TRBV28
TGTGCCAGCAGTTTATCCCCTAGTTACAATGAGCAGTTCTTC
CASSLSPSYNEQFF
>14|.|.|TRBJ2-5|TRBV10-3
TGTGCCATCAGTGAGCAACACCCGGCGGGTACCCAGTACTTC
CAISEQHPAGTQYF
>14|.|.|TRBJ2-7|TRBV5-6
TGTGCCAGCAGCTTCAGGCCCGTCTCCTACGAGCAGTACTTC
CASSFRPVSYEQYF
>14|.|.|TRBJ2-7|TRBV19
TGTGCCAGTAGAACCGACTTGAGCTCCTACGAGCAGTACTTC
CASRTDLSSYEQYF
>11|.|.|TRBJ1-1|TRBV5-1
TGCGCCAGCAGCTCGAGCCTTGAAGCTTTCTTT
CASSSSLEAFF
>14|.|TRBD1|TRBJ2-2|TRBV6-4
TGTGCCAGCAGTTTACAGGGGGGCACCGGGGAGCTGTTTTTT
CASSLQGGTGELFF
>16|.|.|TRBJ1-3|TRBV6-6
TGTGCCAGCAGTTACTCGAGGCACGACTCTGGAAACACCATATATTTT
CASSYSRHDSGNTIYF
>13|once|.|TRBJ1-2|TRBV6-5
TGTGCCAGCAGTTACGGTTCCAGTTTTGGCTACACCTTC
CASSYGSSFGYTF
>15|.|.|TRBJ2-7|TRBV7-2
TGTGCCAGCAGCCCGCCGGGGACTGGGGCCTACGAGCAGTACTTC
CASSPPGTGAYEQYF
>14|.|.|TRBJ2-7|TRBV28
TGTGCCAGCTCTTACCCGGGGGTCGGGTACGAGCAGTACTTC
CASSYPGVGYEQYF
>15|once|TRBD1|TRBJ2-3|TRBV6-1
TGTGCCAGCAGTGCCCCGGGACAGGGCACAGATACGCAGTATTTT
CASSAPGQGTDTQYF
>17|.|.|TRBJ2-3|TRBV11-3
TGTGCCAGCAGCTTAGGCATTAGCGGCCAGAGCACAGATACGCAGTATTTT
CASSLGISGQSTDTQYF